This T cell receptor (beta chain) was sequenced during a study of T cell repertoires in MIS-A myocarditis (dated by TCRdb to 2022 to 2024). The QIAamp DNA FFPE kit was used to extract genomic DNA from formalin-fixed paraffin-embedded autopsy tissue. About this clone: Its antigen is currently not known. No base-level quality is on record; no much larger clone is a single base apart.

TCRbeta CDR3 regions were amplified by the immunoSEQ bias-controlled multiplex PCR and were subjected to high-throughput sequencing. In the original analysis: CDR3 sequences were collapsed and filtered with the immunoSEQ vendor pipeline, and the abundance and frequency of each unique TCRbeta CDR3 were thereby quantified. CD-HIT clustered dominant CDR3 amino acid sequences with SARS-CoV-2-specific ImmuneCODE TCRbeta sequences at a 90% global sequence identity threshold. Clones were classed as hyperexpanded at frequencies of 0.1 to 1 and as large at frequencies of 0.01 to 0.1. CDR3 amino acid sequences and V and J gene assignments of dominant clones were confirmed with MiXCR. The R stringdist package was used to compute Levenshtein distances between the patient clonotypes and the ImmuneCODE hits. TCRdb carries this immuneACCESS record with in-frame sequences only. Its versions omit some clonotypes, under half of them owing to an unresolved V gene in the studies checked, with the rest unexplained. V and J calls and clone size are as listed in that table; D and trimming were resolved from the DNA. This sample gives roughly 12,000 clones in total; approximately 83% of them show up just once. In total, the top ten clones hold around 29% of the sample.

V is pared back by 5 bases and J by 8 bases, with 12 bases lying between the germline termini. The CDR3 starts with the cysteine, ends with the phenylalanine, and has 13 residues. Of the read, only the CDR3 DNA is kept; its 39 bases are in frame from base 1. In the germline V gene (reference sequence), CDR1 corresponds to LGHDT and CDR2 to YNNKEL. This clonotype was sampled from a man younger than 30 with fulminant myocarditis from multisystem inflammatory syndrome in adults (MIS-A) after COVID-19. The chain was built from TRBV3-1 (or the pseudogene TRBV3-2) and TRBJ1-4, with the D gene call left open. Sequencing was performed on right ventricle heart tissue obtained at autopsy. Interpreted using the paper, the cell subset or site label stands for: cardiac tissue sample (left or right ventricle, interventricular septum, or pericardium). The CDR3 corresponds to CASSYNPHEKLFF. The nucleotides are TGTGCCAGCAGCTATAACCCGCACGAAAAACTGTTTTTT.